This TCR beta chain was sequenced during a study of shared clonotypes between healthy human individuals. Profiled with immunoSEQ multiplex PCR; TCRdb holds only in-frame clones, not every one. The data hold approximately 640,000 clones, with around 72% observed a single time. The V gene's germline CDR1 is MNHNS and CDR2 SASEGT. Trimming removed 1 base at V and 7 bases at J, with 11 bases between. CDR3 size: 14 residues. The gene calls are TRBV6-1 and TRBJ2-1; TRBD2 might be the D (5 bases). What was sequenced was memory CD4+ T cells sorted from blood. As for subset: CD45RA-negative fraction. The source of this sequence is a woman younger than 45 in good health. The CDR3 DNA reads TGTGCCAGCAGTGAAGGGCGGGTGGGGAATGAGCAGTTCTTC. Protein sequence: CASSEGRVGNEQFF.